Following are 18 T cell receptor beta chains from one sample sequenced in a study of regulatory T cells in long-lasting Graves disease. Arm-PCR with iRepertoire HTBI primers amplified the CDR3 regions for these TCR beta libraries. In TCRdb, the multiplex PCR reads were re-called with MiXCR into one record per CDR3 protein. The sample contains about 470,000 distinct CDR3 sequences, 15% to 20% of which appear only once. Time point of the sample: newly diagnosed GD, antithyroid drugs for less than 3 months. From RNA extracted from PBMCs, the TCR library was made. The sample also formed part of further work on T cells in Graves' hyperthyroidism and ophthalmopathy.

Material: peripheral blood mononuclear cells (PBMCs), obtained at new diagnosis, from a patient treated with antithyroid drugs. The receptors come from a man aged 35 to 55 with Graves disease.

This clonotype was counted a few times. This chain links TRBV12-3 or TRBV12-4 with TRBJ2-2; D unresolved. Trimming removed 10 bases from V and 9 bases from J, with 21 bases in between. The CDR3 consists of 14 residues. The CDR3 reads CATSPGIGLRELFF. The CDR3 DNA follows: TGTGCCACCTCCCCGGGTATCGGTCTCAGGGAGCTGTTTTTT.

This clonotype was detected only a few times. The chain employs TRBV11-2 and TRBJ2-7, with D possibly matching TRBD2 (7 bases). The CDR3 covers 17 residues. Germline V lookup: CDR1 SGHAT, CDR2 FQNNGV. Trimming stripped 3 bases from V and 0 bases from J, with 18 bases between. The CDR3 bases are TGTGCCAGCAGCTTTGGGGAGGGGACAACAAACTCCTACGAGCAGTACTTC. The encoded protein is CASSFGEGTTNSYEQYF.

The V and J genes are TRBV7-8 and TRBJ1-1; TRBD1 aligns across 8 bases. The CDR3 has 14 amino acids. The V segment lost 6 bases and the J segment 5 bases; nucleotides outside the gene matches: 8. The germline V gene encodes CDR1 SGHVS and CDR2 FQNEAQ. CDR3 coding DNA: TGTGCCAGCAGTTGGAGACAGGGGCCGACTGAAGCTTTCTTT. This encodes CASSWRQGPTEAFF.

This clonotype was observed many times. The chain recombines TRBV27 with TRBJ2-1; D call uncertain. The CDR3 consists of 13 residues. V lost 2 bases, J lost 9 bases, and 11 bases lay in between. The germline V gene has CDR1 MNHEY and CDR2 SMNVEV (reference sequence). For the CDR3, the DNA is TGTGCCAGCAGTTTAAAGCCTACCCCTGAGCAGTTCTTC. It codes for CASSLKPTPEQFF.

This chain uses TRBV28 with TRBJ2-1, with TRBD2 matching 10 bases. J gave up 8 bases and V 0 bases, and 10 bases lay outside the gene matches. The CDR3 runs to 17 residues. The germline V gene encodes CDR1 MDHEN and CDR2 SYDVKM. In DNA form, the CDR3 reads TGTGCCAGCAGTTTATGGACCCCTAGCGGGAGTAGCGATGAGCAGTTCTTC. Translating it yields CASSLWTPSGSSDEQFF. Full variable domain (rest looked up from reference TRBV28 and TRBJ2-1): DVKVTQSSRYLVKRTGEKVFLECVQDMDHENMFWYRQDPGLGLRLIYFSYDVKMKEKGDIPEGYSVSREKKERFSLILESASTNQTSMYLCASSLWTPSGSSDEQFFGPGTRLTVL.

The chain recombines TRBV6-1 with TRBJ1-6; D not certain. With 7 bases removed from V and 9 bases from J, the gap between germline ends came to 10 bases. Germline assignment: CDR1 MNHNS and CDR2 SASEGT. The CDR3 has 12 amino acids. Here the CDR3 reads CASTKGSSPLHF. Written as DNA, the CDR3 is TGTGCCAGCACCAAGGGATCTTCACCCCTCCACTTT.

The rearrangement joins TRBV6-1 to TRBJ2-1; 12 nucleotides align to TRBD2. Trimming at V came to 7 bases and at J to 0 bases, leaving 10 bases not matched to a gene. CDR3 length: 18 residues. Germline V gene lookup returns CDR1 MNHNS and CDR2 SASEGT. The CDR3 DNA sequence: TGTGCCAGCACTCCAGGGACTAGCGGGTATAGCTCCTACAATGAGCAGTTCTTC. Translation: CASTPGTSGYSSYNEQFF.

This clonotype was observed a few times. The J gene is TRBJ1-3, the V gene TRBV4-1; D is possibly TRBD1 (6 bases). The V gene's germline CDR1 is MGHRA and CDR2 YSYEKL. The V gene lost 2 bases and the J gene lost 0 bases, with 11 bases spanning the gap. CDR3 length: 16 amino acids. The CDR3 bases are TGCGCCAGCAGCCAACTGACAGGAGACTCTGGAAACACCATATATTTT. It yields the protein CASSQLTGDSGNTIYF.

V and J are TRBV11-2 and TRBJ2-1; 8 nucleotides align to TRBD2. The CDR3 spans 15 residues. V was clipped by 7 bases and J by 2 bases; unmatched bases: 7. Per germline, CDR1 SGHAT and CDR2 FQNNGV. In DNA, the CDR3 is TGTGCCAGCACCTCCCGGCGGGGGGCCTACAATGAGCAGTTCTTC. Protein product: CASTSRRGAYNEQFF. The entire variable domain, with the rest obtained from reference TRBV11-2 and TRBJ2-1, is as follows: EAGVAQSPRYKIIEKRQSVAFWCNPISGHATLYWYQQILGQGPKLLIQFQNNGVVDDSQLPKDRFSAERLKGVDSTLKIQPAKLEDSAVYLCASTSRRGAYNEQFFGPGTRLTVL.

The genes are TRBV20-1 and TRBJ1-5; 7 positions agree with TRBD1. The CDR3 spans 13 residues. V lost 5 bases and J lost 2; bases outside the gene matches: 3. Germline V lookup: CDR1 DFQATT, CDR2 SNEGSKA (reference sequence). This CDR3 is CSAGDSRNQPQHF. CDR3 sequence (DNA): TGCAGTGCTGGGGACAGTCGCAATCAGCCCCAGCATTTT.

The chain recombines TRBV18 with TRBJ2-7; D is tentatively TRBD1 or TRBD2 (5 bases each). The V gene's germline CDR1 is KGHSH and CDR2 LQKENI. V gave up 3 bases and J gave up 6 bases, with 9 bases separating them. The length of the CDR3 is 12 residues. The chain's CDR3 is CASSPGVGEQYF. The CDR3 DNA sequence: TGTGCCAGCTCACCGGGGGTGGGCGAGCAGTACTTC.

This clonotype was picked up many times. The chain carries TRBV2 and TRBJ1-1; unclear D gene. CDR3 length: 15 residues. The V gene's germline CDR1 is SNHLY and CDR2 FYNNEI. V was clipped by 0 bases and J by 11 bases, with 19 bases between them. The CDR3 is CASSEASGSLLMAFF. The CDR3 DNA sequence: TGTGCCAGCAGTGAAGCGTCAGGTTCACTTCTAATGGCTTTCTTT.

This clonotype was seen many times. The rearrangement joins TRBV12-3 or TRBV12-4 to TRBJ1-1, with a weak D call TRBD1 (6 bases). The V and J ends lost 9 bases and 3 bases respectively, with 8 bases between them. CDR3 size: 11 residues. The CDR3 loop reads CARKGDTEAFF. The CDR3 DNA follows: TGTGCCAGAAAGGGGGACACTGAAGCTTTCTTT.

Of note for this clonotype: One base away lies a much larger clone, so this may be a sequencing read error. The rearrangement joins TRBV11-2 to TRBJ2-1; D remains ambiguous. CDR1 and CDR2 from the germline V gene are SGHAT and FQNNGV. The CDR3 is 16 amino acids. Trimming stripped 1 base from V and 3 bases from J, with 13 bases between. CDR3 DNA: TGTGCCAGCAGCTTAGTAGACATTCTGGTCTACAATGAGCAGTTCTTC. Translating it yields CASSLVDILVYNEQFF.

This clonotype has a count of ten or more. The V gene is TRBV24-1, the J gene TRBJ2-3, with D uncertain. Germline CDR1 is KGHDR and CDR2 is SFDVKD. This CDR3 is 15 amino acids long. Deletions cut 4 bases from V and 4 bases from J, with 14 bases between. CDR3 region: CATSDPRSPADTQYF. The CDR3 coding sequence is TGTGCCACCAGTGACCCCCGATCCCCGGCAGATACGCAGTATTTT.

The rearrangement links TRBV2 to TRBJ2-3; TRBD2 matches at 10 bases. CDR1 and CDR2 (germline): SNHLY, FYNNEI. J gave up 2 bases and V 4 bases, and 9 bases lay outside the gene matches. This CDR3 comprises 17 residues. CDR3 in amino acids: CASSGPSGGEITDTQYF. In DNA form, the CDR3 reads TGTGCCAGCAGTGGGCCTAGCGGGGGCGAAATCACAGATACGCAGTATTTT.

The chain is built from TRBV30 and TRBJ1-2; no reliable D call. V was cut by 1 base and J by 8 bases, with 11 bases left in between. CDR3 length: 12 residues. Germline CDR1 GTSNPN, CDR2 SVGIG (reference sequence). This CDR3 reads CAWSGPDRGYTF. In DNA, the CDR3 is TGTGCCTGGAGTGGGCCCGATCGGGGCTACACCTTC.

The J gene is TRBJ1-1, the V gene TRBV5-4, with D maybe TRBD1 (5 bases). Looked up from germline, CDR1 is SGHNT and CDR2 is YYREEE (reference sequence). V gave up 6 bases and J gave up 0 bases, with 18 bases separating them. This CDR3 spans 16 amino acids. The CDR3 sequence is CASTRDSVGMNTEAFF. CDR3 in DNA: TGTGCCAGCACCCGGGACTCCGTGGGGATGAACACTGAAGCTTTCTTT.